Detailed here is one TCR beta chain. The sample is drawn from a study of blood T cell repertoires in COVID-19. Study overall: Acute-phase and convalescent COVID-19 samples originated in the United States, Italy and Spain.

Sequencing used immunoSEQ multiplex PCR; TCRdb keeps in-frame clones, though not all of them. The sample yields more than 100,000 clones, roughly 90% seen once. The source of this sequence is a human donor in a cohort sampled during active COVID-19. Source material: peripheral blood.

The CDR3 DNA reads TGTGCCAGCAGCTTAGCGTCGGGGAACTATGGCTACACCTTC. This encodes CASSLASGNYGYTF. J is TRBJ1-2 and V is TRBV7-9; D unclear. This CDR3 has 14 residues. Trimming took off 0 bases at V and 2 bases at J, with 7 bases between the two ends. Germline V gene data show CDR1 as SEHNR and CDR2 as FQNEAQ (reference sequence).